The TCR beta chain described here comes from a study of cytomegalovirus exposure and HLA in healthy donors. This CDR3 comprises 15 residues. In germline, CDR1 is LNHNV, CDR2 YYDKDF (reference sequence). Deletions cut 3 bases from V and 4 bases from J, with 15 bases between. This clone turned up a few times. Use of 60 Vbeta and 13 Jbeta primers characterized the PCR. Here immunoSEQ multiplex PCR was the method, and the copy in TCRdb shows in-frame clones only, minus some. Among tens of thousands of clones listed, 65% to 80% were seen once. The rearrangement joins TRBV15 to TRBJ1-1; perhaps TRBD1 as D (5 bases). Input material: PBMCs. The TCR sequence derives from a man younger than 45 in good health and CMV-seronegative. Here the CDR3 reads CATSRVQVPSTEAFF. The CDR3 region has the DNA TGTGCCACCAGCAGGGTACAGGTCCCGAGCACTGAAGCTTTCTTT.